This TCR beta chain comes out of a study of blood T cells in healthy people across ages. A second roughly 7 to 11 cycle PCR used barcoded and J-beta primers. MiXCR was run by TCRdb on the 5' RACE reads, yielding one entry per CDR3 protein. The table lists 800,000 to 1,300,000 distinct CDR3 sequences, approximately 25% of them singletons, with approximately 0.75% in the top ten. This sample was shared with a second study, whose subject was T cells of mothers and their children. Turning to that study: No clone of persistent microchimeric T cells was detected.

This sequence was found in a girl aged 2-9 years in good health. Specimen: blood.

The CDR3 region is CASSLAIRGPGEQYF. The CDR3 DNA reads as TGTGCCAGCAGCTTGGCCATCAGGGGCCCTGGGGAGCAGTACTTC. The V and J genes are TRBV5-8 and TRBJ2-7, with D maybe TRBD1 (6 bases). The V gene's germline CDR1 is SGHTS and CDR2 YDEGEE. V lost 0 bases and J 7 bases, leaving 17 bases between the germline ends. The CDR3 has 15 residues.